A selection of T cell receptor beta chains follows, all from one sample in a study of OX40 agonist ivuxolimab in advanced cancers. Sequenced by immunoSEQ multiplex PCR; TCRdb stores in-frame clones only, minus some. The sample has tens of thousands of clones, roughly 89% seen once. Specimen: CD4+ or CD8+ T cells sorted from blood, collected in a trial of the OX40 agonist ivuxolimab. Every receptor here comes from an adult with an advanced solid tumor such as melanoma, head and neck, liver or kidney cancer. The CDR3 runs from the conserved cysteine through the conserved F or W.

>TRBJ2-1|TRBV19|17
CASSTRIAGGGYNEQFF
>TRBJ2-5|TRBV9|16
CASSVAERGNQETQYF
>TRBJ2-7|TRBV19|14
CASSWAGKTYEQYF
>TRBJ2-1|TRBV7-3|15
CASSLSDWPYNEQFF
>TRBJ2-3|TRBV29-1|13
CSVGGTSADTQYF
>TRBJ1-2|TRBV19|15
CASIPTDSANYGYTF
>TRBJ2-5|TRBV25-1|13
CASSERGRETQYF
>TRBJ2-3|TRBV5-5|15
CASSLQGVGTDTQYF
>TRBJ2-1|TRBV16|16
CASSQLGTGVYNEQFF
>TRBJ2-5|TRBV4-1|15
CASSQGDRDEETQYF
>NA|TRBV4-1|16
CASSHLVGSPSYEQYF
>TRBJ1-4|TRBV6-5|15
CASSSYTATNEKLFF